The 24 T cell receptor beta chains listed next were all sequenced from one sample in a study of T cell clones after liver transplantation. Assay: immunoSEQ multiplex PCR; the TCRdb copy retains only in-frame clones and omits some. This sample has tens of thousands of clones; 80% occur once, and the top ten carry approximately 0.81%. Sequencing used CD4+ T cells from blood, obtained 12 months after liver transplant. The receptors shown here come from a human patient who received a liver transplant. Some T cells may be transferred from the graft donor.

This clone was recorded a few times. V usage is TRBV7-9 and J usage is TRBJ1-5; D is uncertain. This CDR3 contains 17 residues. Germline CDR1 is SEHNR and CDR2 is FQNEAQ (reference sequence). The V gene lost 1 base and the J gene lost 4 bases, with 17 bases spanning the gap. CDR3: CASSLESAFLSNQPQHF. The CDR3 region has the DNA TGTGCCAGCAGCTTAGAGTCTGCCTTTCTCTCGAATCAGCCCCAGCATTTT.

This clone was picked up one time. V and J are TRBV6-1 and TRBJ2-1; 10 bases map to TRBD2. After removal of 6 bases from V and 5 bases from J, the junction contained 7 bases not matched to a gene. The CDR3 extends over 15 amino acids. Germline assignment: CDR1 MNHNS and CDR2 SASEGT. The CDR3 region is CASSYTSGINNEQFF. The CDR3 nucleotides are TGTGCCAGCAGCTACACTAGCGGGATCAACAATGAGCAGTTCTTC.

The genes are TRBV2 and TRBJ2-7; 7 bases map to TRBD1. V gave up 7 bases and J gave up 6 bases; unmatched junction bases: 12. The CDR3 extends over 14 amino acids. CDR1 and CDR2 (germline): SNHLY, FYNNEI. In nucleotides, the CDR3 is TGTGCCAGCATCCTAGAAAAGGGGGCAGGCGAGCAGTACTTC. It yields the protein CASILEKGAGEQYF.

With respect to this clone: A read error may account for a junction end that differs from germline. This sequence joins TRBV7-7 and TRBJ2-3; D is uncertain. The CDR3 has 14 residues. Germline CDR1 reads SSHAT; CDR2 reads FNYEAQ (reference sequence). DNA for the CDR3: TGTGCTAGCAGCTTGGGCCCTAGCACAGATACGCAGTATTTT. Amino acid sequence: CASSLGPSTDTQYF.

The J gene is TRBJ2-5, the V gene TRBV18; 12 bases are a match to TRBD2. Germline V CDR1 and CDR2: KGHSH, LQKENI. J lost 8 bases, V lost 3 bases, and 7 bases had no gene match. This CDR3 has 15 residues. DNA for the CDR3: TGTGCCAGCTCACCTCCGGGACTAGCGGGCTCTACCCAGTACTTC. It encodes CASSPPGLAGSTQYF.

The chain combines TRBV9 with TRBJ2-1; 8 positions match TRBD1. Germline V gene sequence: CDR1 SGDLS, CDR2 YYNGEE. CDR3 size: 16 residues. Losses at the gene ends were 4 bases for V and 4 bases for J; bases not matched to a gene: 10. DNA for the CDR3: TGTGCCAGCAGCCTTCACGCCAGGGGGCAGTACAATGAGCAGTTCTTC. Its protein is CASSLHARGQYNEQFF.

The chain recombines TRBV27 with TRBJ2-3; 11 bases align to TRBD2. With 4 bases clipped from V and 1 base from J, the junction kept 19 bases outside the gene matches. CDR1 is MNHEY, CDR2 SMNVEV, per germline (reference sequence). There are 21 residues in the CDR3. DNA for the CDR3: TGTGCCAGCAGTTGGACACTAGCGGGAGCGGGGCCCCTCTCCCGCACAGATACGCAGTATTTT. This codes for CASSWTLAGAGPLSRTDTQYF.

This chain uses TRBV2 with TRBJ2-5; 7 positions agree with TRBD2. Germline CDR1 SNHLY, CDR2 FYNNEI. The V segment lost 6 bases and the J segment 5 bases; nucleotides outside the gene matches: 6. The length of the CDR3 is 13 residues. This CDR3 is CASRLTSVETQYF. The CDR3 DNA reads TGTGCCAGCAGACTCACTAGCGTCGAGACCCAGTACTTC.

The chain recombines TRBV6-6 with TRBJ2-7; 7 bases match TRBD1. V shed 6 bases and J 1 base; nucleotides not matched to a gene: 6. The germline V gene encodes CDR1 MNHNY and CDR2 SVGAGI (reference sequence). The CDR3 spans 14 residues. The CDR3 loop is CASRQQGSSYEQYF. In nucleotides, the CDR3 is TGTGCCAGCAGGCAACAGGGGTCGTCCTACGAGCAGTACTTC.

Details on this clone: The same CDR3 also results from other DNA sequences found in this sample. The V gene is TRBV6-1, the J gene TRBJ1-3; perhaps TRBD1 as D (6 bases). CDR3 size: 14 residues. Germline CDR1 reads MNHNS; CDR2 reads SASEGT. V dropped 5 bases and J dropped 1 base, with 9 bases sitting between them. CDR3 protein: CASSLRGSGNTIYF. The CDR3 DNA reads TGTGCCAGCAGTCTCAGGGGATCTGGAAACACCATATATTTT.

The chain is built from TRBV7-9 and TRBJ1-2; a possible D gene is TRBD1 (6 bases). The CDR3 is 16 amino acids. Germline lookup yields CDR1 SEHNR and CDR2 FQNEAQ (reference sequence). V shed 5 bases and J shed 6 bases, with 22 bases lying between them. The CDR3 loop is CASSPGGGQTHHGYTF. CDR3 sequence (DNA): TGTGCCAGCAGCCCCGGGGGAGGACAGACCCATCATGGCTACACCTTC.

This sequence joins TRBV6-1 and TRBJ2-5, with D uncertain. Between the trimmed V and J ends, which lost 5 bases and 2 bases, there was a span of 12 bases. The V gene's germline CDR1 is MNHNS and CDR2 SASEGT. This CDR3 contains 14 residues. DNA for the CDR3: TGTGCCAGCAGTTATGGACGTATGCAAGAGACCCAGTACTTC. Amino acid sequence: CASSYGRMQETQYF.

The V and J genes are TRBV7-2 and TRBJ2-1; TRBD2 matches 16 bases. The germline CDR1 and CDR2 sequences are SGHTA and FQGNSA. After removal of 5 bases from V and 8 bases from J, the junction contained 3 bases not matched to a gene. CDR3 length: 15 amino acids. CDR3 in DNA: TGTGCCAGCAGCCACGGGACTAGCGGGAGGGATGAGCAGTTCTTC. This codes for CASSHGTSGRDEQFF.

The chain links TRBV6-5 to TRBJ2-7; 10 nucleotides align to TRBD1. The CDR3 totals 15 residues. After removal of 4 bases from V and 3 bases from J, the junction contained 6 bases not matched to a gene. Per the germline V gene, CDR1 is MNHEY and CDR2 is SVGAGI. CDR3 nucleotides: TGTGCCAGCAGTTCCCCCGGGACAGGGGTCTACGAGCAGTACTTC. Translation: CASSSPGTGVYEQYF.

This clone showed up just once. The chain carries TRBV7-3 and TRBJ2-3; D is perhaps TRBD1 or TRBD2 (5 bases each). The CDR3 consists of 15 residues. Trimming left V 11 bases short and J 0 bases short, with 18 bases between. In germline, CDR1 is SGHTA, CDR2 FQGTGA. CDR3 nucleotide sequence: TGTGCCTCGGGCCTGGGGGTTACTAGCACAGATACGCAGTATTTT. Translated, it gives CASGLGVTSTDTQYF.

This clone was counted between two and nine times. The chain employs TRBV6-6 and TRBJ1-1; no clear D gene. The CDR3 extends over 15 amino acids. Germline CDR1 is MNHNY and CDR2 is SVGAGI (reference sequence). The V and J ends lost 8 bases and 3 bases respectively, with 19 bases between them. The CDR3 DNA reads TGTGCCAGCGACCCCAGACCTAGGGCACACACTGAAGCTTTCTTT. It codes for CASDPRPRAHTEAFF.

V usage is TRBV18 and J usage is TRBJ2-1, with 12 bases matching TRBD2. The junction had 6 bases not matched to a gene; V was cut back by 3 bases and J by 9 bases. Looked up from germline, CDR1 is KGHSH and CDR2 is LQKENI. This CDR3 region has 15 residues. CDR3 in DNA: TGTGCCAGCTCACCGGAGGCTAGCGGGAGGGGTGAGCAGTTCTTC. Translation gives CASSPEASGRGEQFF.

The V gene is TRBV2, the J gene TRBJ2-7; D remains unclear. V lost 5 bases, J lost 6 bases, and 17 bases lay in between. Germline V CDR1 and CDR2: SNHLY, FYNNEI. The CDR3 contains 14 residues. CDR3 loop: CASSPQSTVGEQYF. CDR3 coding DNA: TGTGCCAGCAGTCCACAATCAACCGTCGGCGAGCAGTACTTC.

This clone appeared once. CDR3 sequence (DNA): TGTGCCAGCAGCCCCCCGGTCGGGCACTCTGGCACTGAAGCTTTCTTT. This sequence encodes CASSPPVGHSGTEAFF. The chain carries TRBV7-9 and TRBJ1-1, with D hard to call. Looked up from germline, CDR1 is SEHNR and CDR2 is FQNEAQ (reference sequence). CDR3 length equals 16 residues. Between the trimmed V and J ends, which lost 5 bases and 4 bases, there was a span of 20 bases.

This rearrangement joins TRBV28 to TRBJ2-1; no firm D call. Germline V gene data show CDR1 as MDHEN and CDR2 as SYDVKM. Trimming took off 6 bases at V and 6 bases at J, with 9 bases between the two ends. This CDR3 has 12 amino acids. The CDR3 loop is CASRYTLNEQFF. CDR3 DNA: TGTGCCAGCAGGTACACTCTCAATGAGCAGTTCTTC.

The CDR3 protein is CASTRTGRTYNEQFF. The CDR3 DNA sequence: TGCGCCAGCACCCGGACAGGGAGGACCTACAATGAGCAGTTCTTC. This chain joins TRBV10-2 and TRBJ2-1; TRBD1 agrees at 8 bases. Germline V CDR1 and CDR2: WSHSY, SAAADI. J was trimmed by 2 bases and V by 7 bases; bases with no gene match: 7. This CDR3 region has 15 residues.

This clone was observed a handful of times. The V call is TRBV29-1, the J call TRBJ2-1, with 11 bases fitting TRBD2. The CDR3 has 18 residues. With V trimmed by 3 bases and J by 0 bases, 10 bases remained unmatched. CDR1 and CDR2 (germline): SQVTM, ANQGSEA. The CDR3 reads CSVDGLAGTSRSYNEQFF. In DNA form, the CDR3 reads TGCAGCGTTGACGGACTAGCGGGTACGTCCCGCTCCTACAATGAGCAGTTCTTC.

The V call is TRBV2, the J call TRBJ1-1; TRBD1 agrees at 9 bases. J was trimmed by 4 bases and V by 7 bases; bases with no gene match: 10. The CDR3 loop spans 15 amino acids. CDR1 and CDR2 (germline): SNHLY, FYNNEI. The CDR3 region is CASKTSTGGGTEAFF. The CDR3 nucleotides read TGTGCCAGCAAAACCTCGACAGGGGGTGGCACTGAAGCTTTCTTT. Full variable domain (rest looked up from reference TRBV2 and TRBJ1-1): EPEVTQTPSHQVTQMGQEVILRCVPISNHLYFYWYRQILGQKVEFLVSFYNNEISEKSEIFDDQFSVERPDGSNFTLKIRSTKLEDSAMYFCASKTSTGGGTEAFFGQGTRLTVV.

The genes are TRBV27 and TRBJ1-6; D ambiguous. The germline V and J ends were trimmed by 7 bases and 5 bases, with 12 bases remaining between them. The CDR3 has 14 amino acids. Per the germline V gene, CDR1 is MNHEY and CDR2 is SMNVEV (reference sequence). The CDR3 sequence: CASTLKGNNSPLHF. The CDR3 DNA reads TGTGCCAGCACCCTTAAGGGAAATAATTCACCCCTCCACTTT.